The 24 T cell receptor beta chains below come from one sample, sequenced in a study of blood T cell repertoires in COVID-19. Clones were sequenced by immunoSEQ multiplex PCR, and TCRdb holds only the in-frame ones, with some missing. The sample comprises approximately 70,000 clones, about four fifths of which are singletons, and 5.5% to 7% rests with the top ten. The sample was peripheral blood. The receptor source for this set is a woman aged 60-75 years with acute or convalescent COVID-19.

The V call is TRBV28, the J call TRBJ1-2; 8 nucleotides match TRBD1. The CDR3 loop spans 14 amino acids. Trimming took 8 bases from V and 0 from J; bases not matched to a gene: 5. In germline, CDR1 is MDHEN, CDR2 SYDVKM. This chain's CDR3 is CASGPGQANYGYTF. DNA for the CDR3: TGTGCCAGCGGACCGGGACAGGCTAACTATGGCTACACCTTC.

The chain joins TRBV2 to TRBJ2-7; 8 nucleotides match TRBD1. This CDR3 comprises 14 residues. V dropped 10 bases and J dropped 0; count of bases not matched to a gene: 8. Germline CDR1 is SNHLY and CDR2 is FYNNEI. CDR3 sequence (DNA): TGTGCCACCCAAATGACAGGGGTCTCCTACGAGCAGTACTTC. Translation gives CATQMTGVSYEQYF.

The sample holds many counts of this clone. The chain links TRBV11-2 to TRBJ2-1, with 8 positions matching TRBD2. The J segment lost 7 bases and the V segment lost 7 bases, leaving 3 bases of the junction unmatched. The CDR3 totals 12 residues. Germline V gene lookup returns CDR1 SGHAT and CDR2 FQNNGV. In DNA, the CDR3 is TGTGCCAGCACCGGGACTAGGAATGAGCAGTTCTTC. Its translation: CASTGTRNEQFF.

In its sample, this clone was seen once. The rearrangement links TRBV27 to TRBJ2-7; tentatively, D is TRBD1 (5 bases). CDR1 is MNHEY and CDR2 is SMNVEV in the germline V gene (reference sequence). With 1 base removed from V and 3 bases from J, the gap between germline ends came to 22 bases. This CDR3 is built from 18 residues. This CDR3 is CASSLFGVWQGESYEQYF. The CDR3 DNA follows: TGTGCCAGCAGTTTATTTGGGGTGTGGCAGGGTGAAAGCTACGAGCAGTACTTC.

This clone was seen a single time. The conserved phenylalanine or tryptophan normally closing the CDR3 is absent here, so this likely arose from a read error. The chain uses TRBV5-6 and TRBJ1-2; D is unresolved. Germline CDR1 is SGHDT and CDR2 is YYEEEE. The CDR3 has 11 amino acids. Trimming cost V 4 bases and J 8 bases, with 9 bases left between them. CDR3 loop: CASSQWEGYTL. Written as DNA, the CDR3 is TGTGCCAGCAGCCAATGGGAGGGCTACACCCTC.

This clone was counted many times. The V gene is TRBV20-1, the J gene TRBJ1-1, with D possibly being TRBD1 (5 bases). V lost 5 bases, J lost 4 bases, and 8 bases lay in between. This CDR3 region has 11 residues. Germline CDR1 is DFQATT and CDR2 is SNEGSKA (reference sequence). The DNA for the CDR3 is TGCAGTGCTCAGGGTGTCACTGAAGCTTTCTTT. This translates into CSAQGVTEAFF.

This clone was detected only a few times. The chain recombines TRBV7-2 with TRBJ2-7; D may be TRBD2 (5 bases). CDR3 size: 14 residues. The germline V gene encodes CDR1 SGHTA and CDR2 FQGNSA. Trimming removed 1 base at V and 0 bases at J, with 7 bases between. The CDR3 DNA reads TGTGCCAGCAGCTTAGACGGACTCTCCTACGAGCAGTACTTC. It specifies CASSLDGLSYEQYF.

V and J are TRBV19 and TRBJ1-3; 9 nucleotides align to TRBD1. V shed 5 bases, J shed 1 base, and the junction held 9 bases outside the gene matches. Germline-derived CDR1 and CDR2 are LNHDA and SQIVND (reference sequence). The CDR3 extends over 17 amino acids. The CDR3 coding sequence is TGTGCCAGTAGTCCTCTCAGACAGGGGGGTTCTGGAAACACCATATATTTT. It is translated as CASSPLRQGGSGNTIYF.

This rearrangement joins TRBV28 to TRBJ1-2; 7 bases fit TRBD1. Germline V CDR1 and CDR2: MDHEN, SYDVKM. CDR3 length equals 15 residues. V trimming: 5 bases; J trimming: 6 bases; junction bases outside the gene matches: 12. CDR3 sequence reads: CASSRGADRVDGYTF. The CDR3 region has the DNA TGTGCCAGCAGTCGCGGGGCTGACAGGGTCGATGGCTACACCTTC.

This clone was seen repeatedly, ten times or more. This chain links TRBV3-1 (or the pseudogene TRBV3-2) with TRBJ2-3; 7 bases align to TRBD2. There are 18 residues in the CDR3. Germline CDR1 and CDR2: LGHDT and YNNKEL (reference sequence). The V segment lost 0 bases and the J segment 0 bases; nucleotides outside the gene matches: 9. This CDR3 is CASSQDIRAGSSTDTQYF. DNA for the CDR3: TGTGCCAGCAGCCAAGATATAAGAGCGGGGTCTAGCACAGATACGCAGTATTTT.

The chain recombines TRBV7-3 with TRBJ2-2; 9 nucleotides line up with TRBD2. V lost 2 bases and J lost 7; bases outside the gene matches: 8. CDR1 is SGHTA, CDR2 FQGTGA, per germline. The CDR3 has 16 amino acids. The CDR3, as DNA: TGTGCCAGCAGCTTAGGGCTAGCGGGACGAGACGGGGAGCTGTTTTTT. It translates to CASSLGLAGRDGELFF.

V is TRBV7-2 and J is TRBJ2-7; D possibly corresponds to TRBD1 (5 bases). The ends were cut back, 6 bases at V and 2 bases at J, with 11 bases in the middle. Germline V gene data show CDR1 as SGHTA and CDR2 as FQGNSA. The CDR3 has 13 amino acids. As DNA, the CDR3 is TGTGCCAGCAGTTTCGACAGTCCCTACGAGCAGTACTTC. Encoded protein: CASSFDSPYEQYF.

In its sample, this clone was seen a few times. The chain carries TRBV6-5 and TRBJ1-3; 9 positions agree with TRBD1. The CDR3 sequence is 14 residues long. Germline values: CDR1 MNHEY, CDR2 SVGAGI. The junction had 4 bases not matched to a gene; V was cut back by 6 bases and J by 4 bases. The CDR3 loop reads CASRTGTGGNTIYF. CDR3 nucleotide sequence: TGTGCCAGCAGGACCGGGACAGGGGGAAACACCATATATTTT.

The chain has TRBV5-1 and TRBJ1-2, with 12 bases lining up with TRBD1. V dropped 4 bases and J dropped 14; count of bases not matched to a gene: 9. From germline, CDR1 is SGHRS and CDR2 YFSETQ. The CDR3 consists of 13 residues. For the CDR3, the DNA is TGCGCCAGCAGCACCCGGGACAGGGGGCGGACAACCTTC. It translates to CASSTRDRGRTTF.

The chain uses TRBV5-1 and TRBJ2-5; possible D gene TRBD1, 6 bases. The CDR3 extends over 13 amino acids. V dropped 3 bases and J dropped 5 bases, with 11 bases sitting between them. CDR1 SGHRS and CDR2 YFSETQ come from the germline V gene. CDR3 in DNA: TGCGCCAGCAGCTCCGAGAGGGGGGAGACCCAGTACTTC. This sequence encodes CASSSERGETQYF.

This chain joins TRBV4-3 and TRBJ2-7; maybe TRBD1 (6 bases). V was pared by 1 base and J by 0 bases, with 13 bases between. The CDR3 covers 16 residues. Germline lookup yields CDR1 LGHNA and CDR2 YSLEER. The CDR3 region is CASSQGRDTYSYEQYF. In nucleotides, the CDR3 is TGCGCCAGCAGCCAAGGCCGGGACACCTACTCCTACGAGCAGTACTTC.

This chain uses TRBV2 with TRBJ1-5; D perhaps matches TRBD1 (5 bases). Germline values: CDR1 SNHLY, CDR2 FYNNEI. This CDR3 is built from 14 residues. Trimming removed 3 bases at V and 7 bases at J, with 13 bases between. In nucleotides, the CDR3 is TGTGCCAGCAGTGAGGGGGGATTGGGCCAGCCCCAGCATTTT. Its translation is CASSEGGLGQPQHF.

The V call is TRBV19, the J call TRBJ2-7; possibly TRBD1 for D (6 bases). The CDR3 runs 12 residues. The V end was cut by 5 bases, the J end by 3 bases, with 8 bases between. Germline CDR1 LNHDA, CDR2 SQIVND (reference sequence). Written as DNA, the CDR3 is TGTGCCAGTAGTGGGGGCTTCTACGAGCAGTACTTC. It is translated as CASSGGFYEQYF.

V gene TRBV7-2 combines with J gene TRBJ2-7, with 7 bases aligning to TRBD1. From germline, CDR1 is SGHTA and CDR2 FQGNSA. The CDR3 contains 13 residues. Trimming at V came to 5 bases and at J to 3 bases, leaving 4 bases not matched to a gene. CDR3 DNA sequence: TGTGCCAGCAGCGCGACAGGGTTCTACGAGCAGTACTTC. This sequence encodes CASSATGFYEQYF.

The gene calls are TRBV7-9 and TRBJ2-7; a weak D match, TRBD1 (6 bases). Germline V gives CDR1 SEHNR, CDR2 FQNEAQ (reference sequence). Trimming took off 4 bases at V and 6 bases at J, with 16 bases between the two ends. This CDR3 is built from 14 residues. The DNA of the CDR3 is TGTGCCAGCAGCTCTCGACGCCAGGGGATCGAGCAGTACTTC. This translates into CASSSRRQGIEQYF. The whole variable domain, remainder taken from reference TRBV7-9 and TRBJ2-7, is DTGVSQNPRHKITKRGQNVTFRCDPISEHNRLYWYRQTLGQGPEFLTYFQNEAQLEKSRLLSDRFSAERPKGSFSTLEIQRTEQGDSAMYLCASSSRRQGIEQYFGPGTRLTVT.

The J gene is TRBJ1-4, the V gene TRBV12-3 or TRBV12-4, with D unresolved. This CDR3 has 13 residues. The V end lost 5 bases, the J end lost 6 bases, and 10 bases lay between the germline ends. The CDR3 sequence: CASSSRQDEKLFF. The CDR3 DNA follows: TGTGCCAGCAGTAGTAGACAAGATGAAAAACTGTTTTTT.

In its sample, this clone was seen once. This chain connects TRBV5-1 to TRBJ1-1, with TRBD1 matching 9 bases. The CDR3 runs 15 residues. J gave up 4 bases and V 4 bases, and 8 bases lay outside the gene matches. Germline V gene lookup returns CDR1 SGHRS and CDR2 YFSETQ. As DNA, the CDR3 is TGCGCCAGCAGCCCGCGGACAGGGGTAGGCACTGAAGCTTTCTTT. This translates into CASSPRTGVGTEAFF.

The V gene is TRBV9, the J gene TRBJ1-1; no reliable D call. This CDR3 has 13 amino acids. CDR1 is SGDLS, CDR2 YYNGEE, per germline. V was trimmed by 4 bases and J by 4 bases, leaving 11 bases between them. The DNA of the CDR3 is TGTGCCAGCAGCCCTGGTGGGAGCACTGAAGCTTTCTTT. This sequence encodes CASSPGGSTEAFF.

The rearrangement links TRBV10-3 to TRBJ2-1; TRBD2 matches 14 bases. Trimming removed 9 bases from V and 0 bases from J; junction bases left unmatched: 10. This CDR3 has 18 residues. In germline, CDR1 is ENHRY, CDR2 SYGVKD. This chain's CDR3 is CAILRTSGGFSSYNEQFF. The CDR3 coding sequence is TGTGCCATTTTAAGGACTAGCGGGGGGTTTAGCTCCTACAATGAGCAGTTCTTC.